This is a list of T cell receptor beta chains from one sample in a study of T-cell reconstitution after alpha-beta-depleted transplantation in children. TCRdb analysed the PCR reads with MiXCR anew, one entry per CDR3 protein. The data contain 200,000 or so distinct CDR3 sequences, 6.3% of them singletons. This sample comprised PBMCs, obtained before TCRalphabeta/CD19-depleted stem cell transplant. The receptors shown here come from a girl under two years old with combined immunodeficiency, due to receive a stem cell transplant. Both conserved end residues are trimmed from each CDR3.

j_call v_call cdr3_aa
TRBJ2-2 TRBV7-7 ASSLERGDWELF
TRBJ2-2 TRBV4-3 ASSQGSGTGNTGELF
TRBJ2-1 TRBV7-9 ASSLSRVGEQF
TRBJ2-5 TRBV21-1 ASILNCSGGRGQETQY
TRBJ2-7 TRBV5-1 ASSVQSSASYEQY
TRBJ1-2 TRBV12-3/TRBV12-4 ASSLVGAGNYGYT
TRBJ2-7 TRBV13 ASSSGTSGTSYEQY
TRBJ2-7 TRBV12-3/TRBV12-4 ASSLVDSSYEQY
TRBJ2-7 TRBV29-1 SVGEASGRYEQY
TRBJ2-1 TRBV7-6 ASSLVVSGGWMNEQF